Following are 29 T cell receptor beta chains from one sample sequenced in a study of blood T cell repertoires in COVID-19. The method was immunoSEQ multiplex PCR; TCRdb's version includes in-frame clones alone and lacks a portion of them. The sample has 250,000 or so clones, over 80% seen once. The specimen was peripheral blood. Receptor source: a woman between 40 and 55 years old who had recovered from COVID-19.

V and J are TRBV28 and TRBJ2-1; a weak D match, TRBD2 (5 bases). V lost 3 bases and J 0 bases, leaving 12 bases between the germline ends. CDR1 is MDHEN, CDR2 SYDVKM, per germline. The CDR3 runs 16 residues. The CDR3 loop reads CASSFEGMGSYNEQFF. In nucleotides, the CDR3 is TGTGCCAGCAGTTTTGAGGGAATGGGCTCCTACAATGAGCAGTTCTTC.

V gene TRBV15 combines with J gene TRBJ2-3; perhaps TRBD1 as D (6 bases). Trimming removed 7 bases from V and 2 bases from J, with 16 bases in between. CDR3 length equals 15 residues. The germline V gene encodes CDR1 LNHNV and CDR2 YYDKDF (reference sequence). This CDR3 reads CATTLGTLYTDTQYF. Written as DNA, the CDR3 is TGTGCCACCACGCTTGGGACACTCTACACAGATACGCAGTATTTT.

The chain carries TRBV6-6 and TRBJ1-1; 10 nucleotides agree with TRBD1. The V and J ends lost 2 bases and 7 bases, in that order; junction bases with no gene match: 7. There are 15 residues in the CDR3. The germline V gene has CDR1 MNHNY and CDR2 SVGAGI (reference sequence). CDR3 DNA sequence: TGTGCCAGCAGTTACGCCCGACAGGGGGCACTTGAAGCTTTCTTT. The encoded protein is CASSYARQGALEAFF.

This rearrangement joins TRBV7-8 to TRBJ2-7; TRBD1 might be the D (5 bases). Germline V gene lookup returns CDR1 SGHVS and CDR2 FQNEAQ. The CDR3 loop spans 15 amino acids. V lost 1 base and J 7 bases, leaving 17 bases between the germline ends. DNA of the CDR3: TGTGCCAGCAGCTTAGGTGAACAAGGGGTGGGGGAGCAGTACTTC. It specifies CASSLGEQGVGEQYF. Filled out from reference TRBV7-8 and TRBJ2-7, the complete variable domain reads GAGVSQSPRYKVAKRGQDVALRCDPISGHVSLFWYQQALGQGPEFLTYFQNEAQLDKSGLPSDRFFAERPEGSVSTLKIQRTQQEDSAVYLCASSLGEQGVGEQYFGPGTRLTVT.

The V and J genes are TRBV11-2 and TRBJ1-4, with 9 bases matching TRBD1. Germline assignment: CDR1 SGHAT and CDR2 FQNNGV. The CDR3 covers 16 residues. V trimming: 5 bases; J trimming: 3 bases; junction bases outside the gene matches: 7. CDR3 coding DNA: TGTGCCAGCAGCACCGGGACAGGGTGGCCTAATGAAAAACTGTTTTTT. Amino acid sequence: CASSTGTGWPNEKLFF.

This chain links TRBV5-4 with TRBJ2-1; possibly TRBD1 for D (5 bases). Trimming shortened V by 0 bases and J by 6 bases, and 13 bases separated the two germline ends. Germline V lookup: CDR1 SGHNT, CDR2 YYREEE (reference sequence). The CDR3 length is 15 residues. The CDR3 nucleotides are TGTGCCAGCAGCTTGGACCAGGGTCCGGGCAATGAGCAGTTCTTC. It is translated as CASSLDQGPGNEQFF.

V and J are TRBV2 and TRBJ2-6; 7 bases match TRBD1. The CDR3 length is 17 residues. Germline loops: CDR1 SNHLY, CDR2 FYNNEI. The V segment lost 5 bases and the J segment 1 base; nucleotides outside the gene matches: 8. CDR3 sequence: CASSPTGIISGANVLTF. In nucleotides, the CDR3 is TGTGCCAGCAGTCCGACAGGGATCATATCTGGGGCCAACGTCCTGACTTTC. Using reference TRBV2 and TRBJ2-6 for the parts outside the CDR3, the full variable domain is EPEVTQTPSHQVTQMGQEVILRCVPISNHLYFYWYRQILGQKVEFLVSFYNNEISEKSEIFDDQFSVERPDGSNFTLKIRSTKLEDSAMYFCASSPTGIISGANVLTFGAGSRLTVL.

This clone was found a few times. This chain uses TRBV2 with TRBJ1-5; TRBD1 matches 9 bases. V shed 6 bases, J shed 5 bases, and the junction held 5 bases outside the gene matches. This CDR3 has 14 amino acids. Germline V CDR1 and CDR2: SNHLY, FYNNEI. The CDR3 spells CASRAGQGDQPQHF. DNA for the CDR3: TGTGCCAGCAGGGCGGGACAGGGCGATCAGCCCCAGCATTTT.

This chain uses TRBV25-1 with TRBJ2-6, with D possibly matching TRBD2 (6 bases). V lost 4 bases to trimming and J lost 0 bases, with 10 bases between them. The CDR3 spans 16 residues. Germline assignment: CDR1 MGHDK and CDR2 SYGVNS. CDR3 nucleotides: TGTGCCAGCAGTGCCTCGGGGGACTCTGGGGCCAACGTCCTGACTTTC. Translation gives CASSASGDSGANVLTF. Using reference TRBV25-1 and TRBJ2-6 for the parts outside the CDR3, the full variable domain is EADIYQTPRYLVIGTGKKITLECSQTMGHDKMYWYQQDPGMELHLIHYSYGVNSTEKGDLSSESTVSRIRTEHFPLTLESARPSHTSQYLCASSASGDSGANVLTFGAGSRLTVL.

Here the CDR3 reads CSVAYRGEAKNIQYF. The CDR3 region has the DNA TGCAGCGTTGCTTATCGGGGGGAAGCCAAAAACATTCAGTACTTC. This sequence joins TRBV29-1 and TRBJ2-4; 7 bases line up with TRBD2. The V gene end was trimmed by 4 bases and the J gene end by 0 bases; junction bases not matched to a gene: 6. CDR3 length: 15 residues. The germline V gene has CDR1 SQVTM and CDR2 ANQGSEA.

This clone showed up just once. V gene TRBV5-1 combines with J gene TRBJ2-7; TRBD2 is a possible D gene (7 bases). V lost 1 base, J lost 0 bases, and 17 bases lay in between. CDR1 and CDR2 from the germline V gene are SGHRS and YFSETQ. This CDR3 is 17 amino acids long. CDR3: CASSLFKGGPSSYEQYF. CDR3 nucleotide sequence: TGCGCCAGCAGCTTGTTTAAGGGGGGGCCAAGCTCCTACGAGCAGTACTTC.

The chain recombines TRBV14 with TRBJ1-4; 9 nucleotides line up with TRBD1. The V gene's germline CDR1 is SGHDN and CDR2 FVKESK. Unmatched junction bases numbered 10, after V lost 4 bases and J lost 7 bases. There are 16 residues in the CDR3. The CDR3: CASSRVQGARGEKLFF. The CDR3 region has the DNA TGTGCCAGCAGCCGCGTACAGGGGGCGCGGGGTGAAAAACTGTTTTTT.

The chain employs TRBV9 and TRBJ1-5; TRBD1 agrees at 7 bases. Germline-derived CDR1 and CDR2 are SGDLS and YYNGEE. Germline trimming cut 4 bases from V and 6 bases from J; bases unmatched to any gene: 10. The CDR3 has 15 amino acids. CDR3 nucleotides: TGTGCCAGCAGCCCCAACAGGGGTTTAGGTCAGCCCCAGCATTTT. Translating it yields CASSPNRGLGQPQHF.

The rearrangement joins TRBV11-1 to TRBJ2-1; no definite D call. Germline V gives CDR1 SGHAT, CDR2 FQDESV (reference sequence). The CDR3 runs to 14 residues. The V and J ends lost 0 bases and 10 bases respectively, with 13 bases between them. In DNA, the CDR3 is TGTGCCAGCAGCTTAGCGCTCTCAGACACAGAGCAGTTCTTC. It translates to CASSLALSDTEQFF. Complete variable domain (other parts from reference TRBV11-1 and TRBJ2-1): EAEVAQSPRYKITEKSQAVAFWCDPISGHATLYWYRQILGQGPELLVQFQDESVVDDSQLPKDRFSAERLKGVDSTLKIQPAELGDSAMYLCASSLALSDTEQFFGPGTRLTVL.

The CDR3 sequence is CASSSGQGLEKLFF. CDR3 in DNA: TGTGCCAGCAGCTCGGGGCAGGGGCTTGAAAAACTGTTTTTT. The chain recombines TRBV13 with TRBJ1-4; TRBD1 might be the D (6 bases). Germline values: CDR1 PRHDT, CDR2 FYEKMQ (reference sequence). Trimming pared 4 bases from V and 7 bases from J, leaving 13 bases between. The length of the CDR3 is 14 residues.

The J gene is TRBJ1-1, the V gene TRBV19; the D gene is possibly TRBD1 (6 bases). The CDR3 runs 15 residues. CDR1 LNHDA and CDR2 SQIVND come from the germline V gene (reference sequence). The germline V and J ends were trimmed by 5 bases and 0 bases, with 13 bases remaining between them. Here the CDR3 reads CASSPQGTLNTEAFF. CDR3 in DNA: TGTGCCAGTAGTCCTCAGGGGACCTTGAACACTGAAGCTTTCTTT.

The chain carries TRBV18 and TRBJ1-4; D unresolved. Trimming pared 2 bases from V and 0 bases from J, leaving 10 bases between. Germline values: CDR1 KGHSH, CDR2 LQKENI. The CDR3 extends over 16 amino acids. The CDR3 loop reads CASSPLQPTTNEKLFF. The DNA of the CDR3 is TGTGCCAGCTCACCATTACAGCCTACAACTAATGAAAAACTGTTTTTT.

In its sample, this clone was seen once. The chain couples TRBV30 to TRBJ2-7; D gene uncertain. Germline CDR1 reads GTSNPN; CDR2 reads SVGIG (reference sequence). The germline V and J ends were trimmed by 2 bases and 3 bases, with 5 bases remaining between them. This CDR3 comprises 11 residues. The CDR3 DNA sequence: TGTGCCTGGAGTATCTACTACGAGCAGTACTTC. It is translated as CAWSIYYEQYF.

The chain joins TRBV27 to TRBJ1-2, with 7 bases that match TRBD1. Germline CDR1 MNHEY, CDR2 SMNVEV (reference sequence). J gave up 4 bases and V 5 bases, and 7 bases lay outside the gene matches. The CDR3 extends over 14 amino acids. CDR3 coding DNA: TGTGCCAGCAGTCTTAACAGGGGCGGCTATGGCTACACCTTC. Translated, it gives CASSLNRGGYGYTF.

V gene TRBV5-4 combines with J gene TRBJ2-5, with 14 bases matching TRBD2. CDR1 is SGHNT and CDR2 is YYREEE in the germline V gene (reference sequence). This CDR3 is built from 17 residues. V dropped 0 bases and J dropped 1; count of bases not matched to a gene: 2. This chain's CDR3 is CASSLGLAGGFQETQYF. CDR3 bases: TGTGCCAGCAGCTTGGGACTAGCGGGGGGGTTCCAAGAGACCCAGTACTTC.

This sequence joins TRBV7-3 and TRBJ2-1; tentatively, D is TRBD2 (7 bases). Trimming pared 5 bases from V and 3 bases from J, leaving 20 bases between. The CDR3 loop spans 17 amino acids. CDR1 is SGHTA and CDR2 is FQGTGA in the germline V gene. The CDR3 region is CASSQLGGPGVYNEQFF. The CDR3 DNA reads TGTGCCAGCAGCCAACTCGGGGGGCCTGGGGTCTACAATGAGCAGTTCTTC.

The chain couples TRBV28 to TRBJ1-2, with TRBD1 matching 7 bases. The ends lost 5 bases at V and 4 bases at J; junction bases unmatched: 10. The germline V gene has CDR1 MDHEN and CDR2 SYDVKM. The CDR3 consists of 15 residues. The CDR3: CASSIGTARGYGYTF. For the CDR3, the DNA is TGTGCCAGCAGTATCGGGACAGCCAGGGGCTATGGCTACACCTTC.

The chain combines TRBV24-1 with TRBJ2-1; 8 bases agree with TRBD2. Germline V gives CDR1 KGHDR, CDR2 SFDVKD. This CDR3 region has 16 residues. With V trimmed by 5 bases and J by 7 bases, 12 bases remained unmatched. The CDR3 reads CATSAITGGKRNEQFF. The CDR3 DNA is TGTGCCACCAGTGCCATTACGGGGGGGAAGAGAAATGAGCAGTTCTTC.

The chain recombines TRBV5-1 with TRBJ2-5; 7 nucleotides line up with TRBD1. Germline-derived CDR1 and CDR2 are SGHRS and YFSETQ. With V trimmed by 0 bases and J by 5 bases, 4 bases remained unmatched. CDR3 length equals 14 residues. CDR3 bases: TGCGCCAGCAGCTTGGGAGGGGGCGCGGAGACCCAGTACTTC. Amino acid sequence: CASSLGGGAETQYF.

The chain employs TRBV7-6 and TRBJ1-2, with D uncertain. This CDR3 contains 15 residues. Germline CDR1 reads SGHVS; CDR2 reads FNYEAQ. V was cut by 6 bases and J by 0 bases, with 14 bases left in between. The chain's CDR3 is CASSPTAAANYGYTF. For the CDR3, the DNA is TGTGCCAGCAGTCCCACAGCGGCGGCTAACTATGGCTACACCTTC.

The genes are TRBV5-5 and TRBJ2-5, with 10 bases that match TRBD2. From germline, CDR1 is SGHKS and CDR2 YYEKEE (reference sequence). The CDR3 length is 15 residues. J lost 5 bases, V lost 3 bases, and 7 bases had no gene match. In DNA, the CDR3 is TGTGCCAGCAGCTCGACACTAGCGGGGTTTGAGACCCAGTACTTC. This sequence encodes CASSSTLAGFETQYF.

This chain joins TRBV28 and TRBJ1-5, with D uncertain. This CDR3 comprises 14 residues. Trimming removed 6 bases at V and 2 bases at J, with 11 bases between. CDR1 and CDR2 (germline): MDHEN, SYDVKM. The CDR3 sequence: CASSPPSGNQPQHF. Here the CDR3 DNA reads TGTGCCAGCAGCCCTCCCTCGGGCAATCAGCCCCAGCATTTT.

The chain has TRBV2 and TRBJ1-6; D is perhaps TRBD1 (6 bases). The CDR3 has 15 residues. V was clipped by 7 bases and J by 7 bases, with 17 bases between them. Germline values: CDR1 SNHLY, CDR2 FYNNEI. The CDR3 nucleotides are TGTGCCAGCAAACCCGGACAGATCATGAATTCACCCCTCCACTTT. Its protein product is CASKPGQIMNSPLHF. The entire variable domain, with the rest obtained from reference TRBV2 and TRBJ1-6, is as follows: EPEVTQTPSHQVTQMGQEVILRCVPISNHLYFYWYRQILGQKVEFLVSFYNNEISEKSEIFDDQFSVERPDGSNFTLKIRSTKLEDSAMYFCASKPGQIMNSPLHFGNGTRLTVT.

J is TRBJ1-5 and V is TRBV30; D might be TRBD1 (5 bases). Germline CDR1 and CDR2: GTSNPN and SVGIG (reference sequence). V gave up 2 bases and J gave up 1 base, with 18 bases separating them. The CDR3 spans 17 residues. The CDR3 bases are TGTGCCTGGAGTATAAGCGGAGGGGTAAGGAGCAATCAGCCCCAGCATTTT. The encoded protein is CAWSISGGVRSNQPQHF.